This T cell receptor beta chain was sequenced in a study of shared clonotypes between healthy human individuals. Naive CD8 cells lacked CD45RO and underwent positive selection for CCR7, leaving out terminally differentiated effector memory CD45RA+ cells. V gave up 2 bases and J gave up 3 bases; unmatched junction bases: 11. Germline V gene lookup returns CDR1 SEHNR and CDR2 FQNEAQ (reference sequence). The CDR3 contains 17 residues. The protocol was immunoSEQ multiplex PCR, while the TCRdb copy is restricted to in-frame clones and leaves out a portion. The sample holds about 2.2 million clones, about 94% seen once.

The source of this sequence is a man between 18 and 35 years old in good health. Some clones in this sample may be carry-over from other donors' samples. Sequences were obtained from naive CD8+ T cells from PBMCs. The genes are TRBV7-9 and TRBJ2-3; 7 bases line up with TRBD2. The CDR3 DNA reads as TGTGCCAGCAGCTTAAGGGAGGGCGGGATCCTTACAGATACGCAGTATTTT. It yields the protein CASSLREGGILTDTQYF.